The T cell receptor beta chain under discussion was sequenced for a study of blood T cell repertoires in COVID-19. Enrollment of patients from Seattle took place during active infection, with longitudinal follow-up. V dropped 6 bases and J dropped 3 bases, with 12 bases sitting between them. This CDR3 region has 15 residues. Germline CDR1 is SGHDN and CDR2 is FVKESK. The method was immunoSEQ multiplex PCR; TCRdb's version includes in-frame clones alone and lacks a portion of them. The sample gives around 480,000 clones, approximately 90% of which show up once; over 10% is in the top ten. This TCR was sampled from a woman in her 50s with COVID-19, enrolled during active disease. The chain has TRBV14 and TRBJ1-6; D gene ambiguous. The specimen was peripheral blood. CDR3 sequence (DNA): TGTGCCAGCAGAGCGGAGAACGACTATAATTCACCCCTCCACTTT. Amino acids: CASRAENDYNSPLHF. The full variable domain, its missing parts supplied by reference TRBV14 and TRBJ1-6, is EAGVTQFPSHSVIEKGQTVTLRCDPISGHDNLYWYRRVMGKEIKFLLHFVKESKQDESGMPNNRFLAERTGGTYSTLKVQPAELEDSGVYFCASRAENDYNSPLHFGNGTRLTVT.